This T cell receptor beta chain appears in the sequencing data of a study of shared clonotypes between healthy human individuals. Study results and limitations: Unshared clonotypes carried lower generation probabilities than those common to all four donors.

Comments on this clone: Its antigen is currently unknown.

The assay ran at deep level. TCRdb's table, derived via immunoSEQ multiplex PCR, lists solely in-frame clones and lacks some. The table lists around 700,000 clones, approximately 79% of them singletons. The junction had 10 bases not matched to a gene; V was cut back by 7 bases and J by 5 bases. In germline, CDR1 is SQVTM, CDR2 ANQGSEA. The length of the CDR3 is 13 residues. Adult Caucasians living in Nashville, Tennessee made up all of the donors. The sequence was obtained from a woman aged 25 to 39 in good health. The genes are TRBV29-1 and TRBJ1-1; 7 nucleotides align to TRBD1. The sample taken for sequencing was memory CD4+ T cells sorted from blood. Subset meaning: CD45RA-negative fraction. The chain's CDR3 is CSGRRGQDTEAFF. The CDR3 DNA reads as TGCAGCGGGAGGAGGGGGCAAGATACTGAAGCTTTCTTT.